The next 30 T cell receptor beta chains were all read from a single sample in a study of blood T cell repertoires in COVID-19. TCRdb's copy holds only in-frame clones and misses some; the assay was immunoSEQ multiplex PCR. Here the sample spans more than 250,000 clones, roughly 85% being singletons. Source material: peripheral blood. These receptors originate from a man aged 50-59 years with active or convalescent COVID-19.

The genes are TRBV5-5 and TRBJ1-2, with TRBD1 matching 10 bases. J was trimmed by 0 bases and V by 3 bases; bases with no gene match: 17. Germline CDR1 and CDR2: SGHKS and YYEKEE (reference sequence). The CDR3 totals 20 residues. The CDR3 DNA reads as TGTGCCAGCAGCTCGTCCCCTCGAATCGGACAGGGGGTCTCTAACTATGGCTACACCTTC. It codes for CASSSSPRIGQGVSNYGYTF.

For the CDR3, the DNA is TGTGCCAGCAGTTCCCAAGGAGGGGCTAGCGCACGGAATGAGCAGTTCTTC. It specifies CASSSQGGASARNEQFF. The rearrangement uses TRBV28 and TRBJ2-1; a possible D gene is TRBD2 (6 bases). Trimming took off 4 bases at V and 7 bases at J, with 23 bases between the two ends. The CDR3 loop spans 17 amino acids. Germline CDR1 reads MDHEN; CDR2 reads SYDVKM.

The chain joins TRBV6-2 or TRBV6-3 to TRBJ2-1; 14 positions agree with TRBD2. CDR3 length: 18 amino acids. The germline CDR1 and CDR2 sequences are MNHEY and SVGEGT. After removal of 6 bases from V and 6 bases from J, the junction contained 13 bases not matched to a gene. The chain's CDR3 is CASSPWGTSGRSANEQFF. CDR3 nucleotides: TGTGCCAGCAGCCCCTGGGGGACTAGCGGGAGATCTGCCAATGAGCAGTTCTTC.

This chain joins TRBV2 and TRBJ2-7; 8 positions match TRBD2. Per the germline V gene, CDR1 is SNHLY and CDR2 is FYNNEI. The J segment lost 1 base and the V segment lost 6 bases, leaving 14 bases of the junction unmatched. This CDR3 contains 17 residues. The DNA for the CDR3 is TGTGCCAGCAGCACTTCTCCCGGGACTAGGGCGTCCTACGAGCAGTACTTC. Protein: CASSTSPGTRASYEQYF.

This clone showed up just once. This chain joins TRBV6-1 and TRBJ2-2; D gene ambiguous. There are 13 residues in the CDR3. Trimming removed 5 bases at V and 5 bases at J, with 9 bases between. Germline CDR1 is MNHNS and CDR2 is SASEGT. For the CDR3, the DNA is TGTGCCAGCAGTAACTTACGGACCGGGGAGCTGTTTTTT. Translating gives CASSNLRTGELFF.

The CDR3 coding sequence is TGTGCCAGCAGCTTGCTAGCGGAAAACAATGAGCAGTTCTTC. Translated: CASSLLAENNEQFF. V is TRBV13 and J is TRBJ2-1; the match to TRBD2 covers 7 bases. The trim removed 3 bases at V and 5 bases at J, leaving 4 bases unmatched. CDR1 PRHDT and CDR2 FYEKMQ come from the germline V gene (reference sequence). The CDR3 consists of 14 residues.

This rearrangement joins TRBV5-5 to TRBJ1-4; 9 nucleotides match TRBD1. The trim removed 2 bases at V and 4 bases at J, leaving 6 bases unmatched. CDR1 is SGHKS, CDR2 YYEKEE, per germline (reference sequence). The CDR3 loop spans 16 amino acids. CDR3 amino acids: CASSFDRGGLNEKLFF. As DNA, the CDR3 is TGTGCCAGCAGCTTCGACAGGGGGGGCCTTAATGAAAAACTGTTTTTT.

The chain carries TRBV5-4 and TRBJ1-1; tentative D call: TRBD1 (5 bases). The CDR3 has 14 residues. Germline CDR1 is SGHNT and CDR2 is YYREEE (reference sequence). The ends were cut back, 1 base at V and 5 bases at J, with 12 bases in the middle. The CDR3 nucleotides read TGTGCCAGCAGCTTGTGGCAGGGCAGAACTGAAGCTTTCTTT. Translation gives CASSLWQGRTEAFF.

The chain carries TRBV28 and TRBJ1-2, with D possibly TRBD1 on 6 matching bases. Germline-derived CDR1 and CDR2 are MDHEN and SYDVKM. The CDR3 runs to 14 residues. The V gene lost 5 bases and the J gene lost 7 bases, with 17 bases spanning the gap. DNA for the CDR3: TGTGCCAGCAGTCAAAACTCAGGGGCGGGTGGCTACACCTTC. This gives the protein CASSQNSGAGGYTF.

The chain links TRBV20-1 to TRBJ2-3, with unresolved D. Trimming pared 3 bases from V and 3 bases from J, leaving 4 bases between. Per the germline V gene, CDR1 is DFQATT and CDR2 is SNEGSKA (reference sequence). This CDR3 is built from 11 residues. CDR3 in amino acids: CSASRTDTQYF. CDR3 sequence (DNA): TGCAGTGCTAGCAGGACAGATACGCAGTATTTT.

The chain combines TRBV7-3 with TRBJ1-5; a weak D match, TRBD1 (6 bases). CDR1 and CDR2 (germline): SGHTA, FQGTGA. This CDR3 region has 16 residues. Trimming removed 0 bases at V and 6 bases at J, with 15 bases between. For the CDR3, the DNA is TGTGCCAGCAGCTTAACGACAGGACAGTCGGGTCAGCCCCAGCATTTT. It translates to CASSLTTGQSGQPQHF.

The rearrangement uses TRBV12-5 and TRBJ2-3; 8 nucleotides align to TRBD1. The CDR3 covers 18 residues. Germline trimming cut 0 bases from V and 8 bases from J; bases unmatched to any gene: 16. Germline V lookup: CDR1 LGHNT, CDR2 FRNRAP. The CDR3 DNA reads TGTGCTAGTGGTTTGGTTCCCCTCCTAGCGACAGGGGTAGGTACGCAGTATTTT. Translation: CASGLVPLLATGVGTQYF.

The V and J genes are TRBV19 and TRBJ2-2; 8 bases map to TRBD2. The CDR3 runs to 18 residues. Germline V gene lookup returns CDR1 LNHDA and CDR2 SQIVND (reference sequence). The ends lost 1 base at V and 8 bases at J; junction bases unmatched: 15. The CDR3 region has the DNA TGTGCCAGTAGTATAGGAAGCCGGGCGGGAGGCTCCAGTGGGGAGCTGTTTTTT. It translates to CASSIGSRAGGSSGELFF.

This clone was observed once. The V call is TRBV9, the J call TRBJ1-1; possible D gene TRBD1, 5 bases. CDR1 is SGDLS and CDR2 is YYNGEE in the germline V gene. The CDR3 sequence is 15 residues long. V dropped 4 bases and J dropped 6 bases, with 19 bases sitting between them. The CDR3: CASSPRPQAGPEAFF. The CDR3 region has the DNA TGTGCCAGCAGCCCGCGACCACAGGCGGGGCCTGAAGCTTTCTTT.

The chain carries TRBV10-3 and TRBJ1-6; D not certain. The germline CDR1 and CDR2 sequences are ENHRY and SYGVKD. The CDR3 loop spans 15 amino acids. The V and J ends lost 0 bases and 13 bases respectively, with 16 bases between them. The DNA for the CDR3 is TGTGCCATCAGTGAGTCGAACAGCCCATCGGGGCCCCTCCACTTT. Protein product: CAISESNSPSGPLHF.

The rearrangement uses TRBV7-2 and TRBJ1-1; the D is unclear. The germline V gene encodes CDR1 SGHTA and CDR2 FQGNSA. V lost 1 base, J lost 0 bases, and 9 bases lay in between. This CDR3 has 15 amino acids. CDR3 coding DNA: TGTGCCAGCAGCTTAGGCGCAGGAATGAACACTGAAGCTTTCTTT. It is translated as CASSLGAGMNTEAFF.

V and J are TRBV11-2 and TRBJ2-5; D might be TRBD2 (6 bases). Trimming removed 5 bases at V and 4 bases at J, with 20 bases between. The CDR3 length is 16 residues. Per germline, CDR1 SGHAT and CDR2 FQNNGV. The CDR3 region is CASSQGMLEGVETQYF. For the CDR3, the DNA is TGTGCCAGCAGCCAGGGAATGTTGGAGGGCGTAGAGACCCAGTACTTC. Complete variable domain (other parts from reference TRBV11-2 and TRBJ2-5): EAGVAQSPRYKIIEKRQSVAFWCNPISGHATLYWYQQILGQGPKLLIQFQNNGVVDDSQLPKDRFSAERLKGVDSTLKIQPAKLEDSAVYLCASSQGMLEGVETQYFGPGTRLLVL.

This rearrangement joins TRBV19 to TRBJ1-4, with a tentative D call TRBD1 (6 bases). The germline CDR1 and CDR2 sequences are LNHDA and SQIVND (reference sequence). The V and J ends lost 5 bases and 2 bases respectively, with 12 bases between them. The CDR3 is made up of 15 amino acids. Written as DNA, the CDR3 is TGTGCCAGTAGTGTGGCGAGGGGGACTAATGAAAAACTGTTTTTT. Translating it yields CASSVARGTNEKLFF.

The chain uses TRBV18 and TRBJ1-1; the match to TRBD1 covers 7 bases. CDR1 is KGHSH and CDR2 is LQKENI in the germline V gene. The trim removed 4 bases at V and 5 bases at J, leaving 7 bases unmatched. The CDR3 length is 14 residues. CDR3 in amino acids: CASSLLDRATEAFF. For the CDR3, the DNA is TGTGCCAGCTCACTCCTAGACAGGGCGACTGAAGCTTTCTTT. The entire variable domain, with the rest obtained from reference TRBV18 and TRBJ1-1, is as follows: NAGVMQNPRHLVRRRGQEARLRCSPMKGHSHVYWYRQLPEEGLKFMVYLQKENIIDESGMPKERFSAEFPKEGPSILRIQQVVRGDSAAYFCASSLLDRATEAFFGQGTRLTVV.

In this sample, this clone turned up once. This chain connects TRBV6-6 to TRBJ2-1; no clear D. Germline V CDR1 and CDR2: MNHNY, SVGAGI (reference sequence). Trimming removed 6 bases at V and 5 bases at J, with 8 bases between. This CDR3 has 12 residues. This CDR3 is CASSRQNNEQFF. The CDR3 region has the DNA TGTGCCAGCAGCCGCCAGAACAATGAGCAGTTCTTC.

CDR3 residues: CASSFPGETQYF. In DNA, the CDR3 is TGTGCCAGCAGCTTCCCCGGGGAGACCCAGTACTTC. This chain links TRBV7-2 with TRBJ2-5; D call uncertain. The CDR3 spans 12 residues. CDR1 is SGHTA and CDR2 is FQGNSA in the germline V gene. V lost 3 bases and J 5 bases, leaving 7 bases between the germline ends.

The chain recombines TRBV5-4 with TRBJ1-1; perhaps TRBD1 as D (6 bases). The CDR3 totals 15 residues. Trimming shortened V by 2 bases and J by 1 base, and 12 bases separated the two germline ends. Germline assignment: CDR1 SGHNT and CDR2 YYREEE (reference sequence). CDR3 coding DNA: TGTGCCAGCAGCTTCGGGGGGCGGAGGAACACTGAAGCTTTCTTT. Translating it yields CASSFGGRRNTEAFF. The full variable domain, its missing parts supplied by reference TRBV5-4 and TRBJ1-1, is ETGVTQSPTHLIKTRGQQVTLRCSSQSGHNTVSWYQQALGQGPQFIFQYYREEENGRGNFPPRFSGLQFPNYSSELNVNALELDDSALYLCASSFGGRRNTEAFFGQGTRLTVV.

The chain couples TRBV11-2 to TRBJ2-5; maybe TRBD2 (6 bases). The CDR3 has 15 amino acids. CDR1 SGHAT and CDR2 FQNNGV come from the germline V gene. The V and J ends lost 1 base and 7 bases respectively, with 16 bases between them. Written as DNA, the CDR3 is TGTGCCAGCAGCTTAGTCTCGTCGGGGGTGGGGACCCAGTACTTC. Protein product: CASSLVSSGVGTQYF.

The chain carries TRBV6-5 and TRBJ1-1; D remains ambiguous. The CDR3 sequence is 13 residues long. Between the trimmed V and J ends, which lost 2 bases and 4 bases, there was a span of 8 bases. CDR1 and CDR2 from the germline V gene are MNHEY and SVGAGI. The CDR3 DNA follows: TGTGCCAGCAGTTACCTAGAGGCCACTGAAGCTTTCTTT. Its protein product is CASSYLEATEAFF.

The CDR3 DNA sequence: TGTGCCAGCAGTTACTCGGAGTGGATCGCCGAGCAGTTCTTC. It is translated as CASSYSEWIAEQFF. V usage is TRBV6-2 or TRBV6-3 and J usage is TRBJ2-1; D is uncertain. There are 14 residues in the CDR3. Germline assignment: CDR1 MNHEY and CDR2 SVGEGT. Trimming cost V 0 bases and J 10 bases, with 13 bases left between them.

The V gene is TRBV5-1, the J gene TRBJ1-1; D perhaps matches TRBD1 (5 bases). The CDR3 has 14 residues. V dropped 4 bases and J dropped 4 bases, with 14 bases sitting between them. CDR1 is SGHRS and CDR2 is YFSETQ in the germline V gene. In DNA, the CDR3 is TGCGCCAGCAGCCCGGGCGGGGCAGGCACTGAAGCTTTCTTT. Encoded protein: CASSPGGAGTEAFF.

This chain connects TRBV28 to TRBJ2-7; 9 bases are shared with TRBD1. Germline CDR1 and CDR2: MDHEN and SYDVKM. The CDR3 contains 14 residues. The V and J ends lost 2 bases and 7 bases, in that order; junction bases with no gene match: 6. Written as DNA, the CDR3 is TGTGCCAGCAGTTTACAACAGGGGGCGGAAGAGCAGTACTTC. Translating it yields CASSLQQGAEEQYF.

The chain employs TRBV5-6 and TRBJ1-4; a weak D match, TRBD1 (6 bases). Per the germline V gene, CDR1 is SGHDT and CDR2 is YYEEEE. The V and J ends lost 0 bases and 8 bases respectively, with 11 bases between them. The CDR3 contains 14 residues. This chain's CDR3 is CASSLGGGVEKLFF. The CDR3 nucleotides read TGTGCCAGCAGCTTGGGCGGGGGCGTAGAAAAACTGTTTTTT.

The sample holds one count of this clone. The CDR3 bases are TGTGCCAGTAGTATAGGTTACCGGGGGGCTCCCTTAAGAGGCCGAGAAGCCAAAAACATTCAGTACTTC. Its protein is CASSIGYRGAPLRGREAKNIQYF. V and J are TRBV19 and TRBJ2-4; D perhaps matches TRBD2 (7 bases). The CDR3 loop spans 23 amino acids. The V gene lost 1 base and the J gene lost 0 bases, with 31 bases spanning the gap. Per germline, CDR1 LNHDA and CDR2 SQIVND (reference sequence).

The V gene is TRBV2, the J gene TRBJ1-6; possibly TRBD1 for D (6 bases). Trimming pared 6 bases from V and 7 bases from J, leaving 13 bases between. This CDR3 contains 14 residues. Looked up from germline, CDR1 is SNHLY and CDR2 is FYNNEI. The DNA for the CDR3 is TGTGCCAGCAGACCTACAGGGATAAATTCACCCCTCCACTTT. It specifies CASRPTGINSPLHF.